The next 6 T cell receptor beta chains were all read from a single sample in a study of cytomegalovirus exposure and HLA in healthy donors. Vbeta (60) and Jbeta (13) primers were used in the PCR. Sequencing used immunoSEQ multiplex PCR; TCRdb keeps in-frame clones, though not all of them. The sample records over 150,000 clones, approximately 84% being singletons. The sample comprised PBMCs. The origin of the receptors is a man between 18 and 35 years old in good health and CMV-seronegative.

The J gene is TRBJ2-1, the V gene TRBV4-2, with 7 nucleotides matching TRBD1. The CDR3 consists of 15 residues. CDR1 and CDR2 (germline): LGHNA, YNFKEQ. V lost 0 bases to trimming and J lost 8 bases; unmatched junction nucleotides: 7. CDR3 residues: CASSQERGGLYEQFF. Written as DNA, the CDR3 is TGTGCCAGCAGCCAAGAACGAGGGGGCCTGTATGAGCAGTTCTTC.

This chain connects TRBV9 to TRBJ2-5; D remains ambiguous. The CDR3 covers 13 residues. V lost 2 bases and J lost 2, with 7 bases in between. Germline V gene sequence: CDR1 SGDLS, CDR2 YYNGEE. As DNA, the CDR3 is TGTGCCAGCAGCGTCAGTTGGCAAGAGACCCAGTACTTC. Translated, it gives CASSVSWQETQYF.

This clone was recorded once. V is TRBV15 and J is TRBJ2-1, with D maybe TRBD2 (5 bases). V was shortened by 3 bases and J by 0 bases, with 15 bases between the two germline ends. Per germline, CDR1 LNHNV and CDR2 YYDKDF (reference sequence). This CDR3 contains 17 residues. CDR3: CATSRRRTQSSYNEQFF. DNA for the CDR3: TGTGCCACCAGCAGGCGGAGGACCCAAAGCTCCTACAATGAGCAGTTCTTC.

The rearrangement links TRBV4-1 to TRBJ2-3, with D tentatively TRBD2 (5 bases). There are 15 residues in the CDR3. Trimming took off 1 base at V and 2 bases at J, with 10 bases between the two ends. Germline CDR1 reads MGHRA; CDR2 reads YSYEKL. The CDR3 nucleotides are TGCGCCAGCAGCCAAGTGGCAGACTACACAGATACGCAGTATTTT. Protein sequence: CASSQVADYTDTQYF.

This clone was observed a handful of times. The gene calls are TRBV5-1 and TRBJ1-6; D is perhaps TRBD1 (5 bases). This CDR3 has 15 amino acids. Trimming cost V 4 bases and J 7 bases, with 15 bases left between them. In germline, CDR1 is SGHRS, CDR2 YFSETQ. DNA for the CDR3: TGCGCCAGCAGCATCGACAGAACGGCAAATTCACCCCTCCACTTT. This translates into CASSIDRTANSPLHF. Variable domain in full (rest from reference TRBV5-1 and TRBJ1-6): KAGVTQTPRYLIKTRGQQVTLSCSPISGHRSVSWYQQTPGQGLQFLFEYFSETQRNKGNFPGRFSGRQFSNSRSEMNVSTLELGDSALYLCASSIDRTANSPLHFGNGTRLTVT.

This clone was counted only a few times. The J gene is TRBJ2-7, the V gene TRBV4-1, with D uncertain. CDR3 length: 13 residues. In germline, CDR1 is MGHRA, CDR2 YSYEKL. Trimming left V 4 bases short and J 5 bases short, with 12 bases between. The CDR3 reads CASSPGQDDEQYF. The CDR3 bases are TGCGCCAGCAGCCCAGGCCAGGATGACGAGCAGTACTTC.